Sequencing of this T cell receptor beta chain was carried out in a study of breast tumors, draining lymph nodes, adjacent tissues. Study-wide results and caveats: Compared with lymph nodes, tumors were less diverse; compared with nontumor tissue, more. Compared with basal-like, luminal-like tumors shared significantly more repertoire with nontumor tissue. The lymph node origin of tumor T cells was framed as consistent with a hypothesis, not demonstrated. Data fit most tumor T cells coming from lymph node, expanding in tumor.

With V trimmed by 6 bases and J by 7 bases, 12 bases remained unmatched. The CDR3 covers 16 residues. Germline CDR1 reads MDHEN; CDR2 reads SYDVKM. This clonotype was counted a few times. Its matching antigen is unknown. Via MiXCR, TCRdb re-called the multiplex PCR reads, giving one row per CDR3 protein. The table has tens of thousands of distinct CDR3 sequences, roughly 23% seen once. The chain is built from TRBV28 and TRBJ1-6; the match to TRBD1 covers 7 bases. The sample taken for sequencing was breast tumor tissue. This receptor was identified in a female donor with breast cancer. Some clones in this sample may be carry-over from other donors' samples. The DNA for the CDR3 is TGTGCCAGCAGCTTTCGACAGGGCCTTCCAAATTCACCCCTCCACTTT. Translated, it gives CASSFRQGLPNSPLHF.